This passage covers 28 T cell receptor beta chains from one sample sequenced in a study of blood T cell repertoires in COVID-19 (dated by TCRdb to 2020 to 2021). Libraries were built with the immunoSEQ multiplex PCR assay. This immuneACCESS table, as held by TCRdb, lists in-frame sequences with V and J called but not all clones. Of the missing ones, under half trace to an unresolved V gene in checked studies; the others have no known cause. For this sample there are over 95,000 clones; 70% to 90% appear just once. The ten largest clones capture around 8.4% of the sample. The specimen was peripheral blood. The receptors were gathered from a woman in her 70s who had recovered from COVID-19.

CDR3 in amino acids: CASRQMQGNTGELFF. CDR3 sequence (DNA): TGTGCCAGCAGGCAAATGCAGGGAAACACCGGGGAGCTGTTTTTT. This sequence joins TRBV6-5 and TRBJ2-2; tentative D call: TRBD1 (5 bases). The length of the CDR3 is 15 residues. V was trimmed by 6 bases and J by 2 bases, leaving 13 bases between them. Germline loops: CDR1 MNHEY, CDR2 SVGAGI.

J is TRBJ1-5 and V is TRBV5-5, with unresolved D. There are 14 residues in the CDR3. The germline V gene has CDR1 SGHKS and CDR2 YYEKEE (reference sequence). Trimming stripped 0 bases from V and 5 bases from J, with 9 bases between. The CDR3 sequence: CASSLGDADQPQHF. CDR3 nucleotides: TGTGCCAGCAGCTTGGGAGACGCGGATCAGCCCCAGCATTTT.

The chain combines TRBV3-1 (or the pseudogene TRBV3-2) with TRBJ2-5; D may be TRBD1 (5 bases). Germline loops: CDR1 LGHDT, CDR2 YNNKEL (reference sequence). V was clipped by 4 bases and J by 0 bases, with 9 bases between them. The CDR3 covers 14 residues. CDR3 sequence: CASSLGVYQETQYF. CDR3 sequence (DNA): TGTGCCAGCAGCCTAGGGGTGTACCAAGAGACCCAGTACTTC.

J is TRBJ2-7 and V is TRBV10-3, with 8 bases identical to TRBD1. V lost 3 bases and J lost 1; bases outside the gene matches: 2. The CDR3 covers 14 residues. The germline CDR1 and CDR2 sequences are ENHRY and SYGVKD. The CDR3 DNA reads TGTGCCATCAGTGACCGACAGGGGTCCTACGAGCAGTACTTC. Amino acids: CAISDRQGSYEQYF.

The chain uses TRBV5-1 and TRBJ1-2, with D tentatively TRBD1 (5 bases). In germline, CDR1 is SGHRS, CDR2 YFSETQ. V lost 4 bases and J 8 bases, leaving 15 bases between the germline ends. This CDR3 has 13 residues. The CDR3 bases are TGCGCCAGCAGCGTGGATCAGGGTCGGGGCTACACCTTC. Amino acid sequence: CASSVDQGRGYTF.

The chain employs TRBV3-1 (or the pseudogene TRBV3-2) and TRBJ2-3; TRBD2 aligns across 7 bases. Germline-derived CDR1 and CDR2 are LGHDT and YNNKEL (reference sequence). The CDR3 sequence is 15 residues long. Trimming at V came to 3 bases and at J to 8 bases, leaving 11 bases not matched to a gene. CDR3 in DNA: TGTGCCAGCAGCCAGCTGCAAACGGGAGGACCTACGCAGTATTTT. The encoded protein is CASSQLQTGGPTQYF.

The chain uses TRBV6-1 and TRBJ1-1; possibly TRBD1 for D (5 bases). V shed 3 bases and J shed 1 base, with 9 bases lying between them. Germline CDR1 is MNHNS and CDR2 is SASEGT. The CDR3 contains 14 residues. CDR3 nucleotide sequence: TGTGCCAGCAGTGACGGGGGGTGGAACACTGAAGCTTTCTTT. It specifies CASSDGGWNTEAFF.

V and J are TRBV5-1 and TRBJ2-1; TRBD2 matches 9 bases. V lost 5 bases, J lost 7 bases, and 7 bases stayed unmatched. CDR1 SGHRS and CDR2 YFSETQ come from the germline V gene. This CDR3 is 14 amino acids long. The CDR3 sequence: CASRWSLAGNEQFF. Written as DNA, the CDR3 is TGCGCCAGCAGATGGAGTCTAGCGGGGAATGAGCAGTTCTTC. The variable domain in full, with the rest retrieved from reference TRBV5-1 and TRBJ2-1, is KAGVTQTPRYLIKTRGQQVTLSCSPISGHRSVSWYQQTPGQGLQFLFEYFSETQRNKGNFPGRFSGRQFSNSRSEMNVSTLELGDSALYLCASRWSLAGNEQFFGPGTRLTVL.

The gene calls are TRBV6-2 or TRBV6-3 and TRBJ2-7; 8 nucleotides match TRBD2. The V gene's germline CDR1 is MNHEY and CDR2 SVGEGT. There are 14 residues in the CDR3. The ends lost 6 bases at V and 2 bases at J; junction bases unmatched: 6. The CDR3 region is CASSRGLEPYEQYF. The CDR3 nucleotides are TGTGCCAGCAGCCGGGGACTAGAGCCCTACGAGCAGTACTTC.

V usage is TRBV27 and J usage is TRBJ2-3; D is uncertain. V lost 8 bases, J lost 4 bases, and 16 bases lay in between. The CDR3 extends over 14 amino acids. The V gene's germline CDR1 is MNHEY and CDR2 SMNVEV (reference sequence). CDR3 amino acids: CASGWARVPDTQYF. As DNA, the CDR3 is TGTGCCAGCGGATGGGCCCGAGTCCCAGATACGCAGTATTTT.

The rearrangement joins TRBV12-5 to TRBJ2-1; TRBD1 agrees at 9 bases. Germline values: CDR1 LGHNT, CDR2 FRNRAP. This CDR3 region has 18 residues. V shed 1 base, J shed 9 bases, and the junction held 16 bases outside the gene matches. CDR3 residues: CASGLAPPGDRVDSEQFF. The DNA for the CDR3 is TGTGCTAGTGGTTTGGCCCCCCCCGGGGACAGGGTCGATAGTGAGCAGTTCTTC.

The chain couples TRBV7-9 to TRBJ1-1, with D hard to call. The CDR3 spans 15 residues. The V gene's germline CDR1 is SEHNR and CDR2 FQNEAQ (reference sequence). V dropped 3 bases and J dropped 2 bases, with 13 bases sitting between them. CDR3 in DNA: TGTGCCAGCAGCTTCACACCCCACCCTAACACTGAAGCTTTCTTT. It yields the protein CASSFTPHPNTEAFF.

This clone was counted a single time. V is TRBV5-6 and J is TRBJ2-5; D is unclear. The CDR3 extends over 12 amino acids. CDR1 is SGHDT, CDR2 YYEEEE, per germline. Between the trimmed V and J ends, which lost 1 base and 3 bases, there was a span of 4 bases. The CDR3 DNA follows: TGTGCCAGCAGCTTGCGCGAAGAGACCCAGTACTTC. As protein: CASSLREETQYF.

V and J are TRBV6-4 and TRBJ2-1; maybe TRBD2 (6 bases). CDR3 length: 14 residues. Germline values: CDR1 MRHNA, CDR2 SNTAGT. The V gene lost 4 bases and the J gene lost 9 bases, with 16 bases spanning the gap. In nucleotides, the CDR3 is TGTGCCAGCAGTGTAATCGGGGGTTCTCCTGAGCAGTTCTTC. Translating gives CASSVIGGSPEQFF.

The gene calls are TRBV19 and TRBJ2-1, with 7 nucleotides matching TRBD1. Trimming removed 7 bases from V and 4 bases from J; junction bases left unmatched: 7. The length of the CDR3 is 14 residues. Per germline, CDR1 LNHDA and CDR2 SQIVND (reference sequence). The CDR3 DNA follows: TGTGCCAGTATGAAGGGGGCCGGGTACAATGAGCAGTTCTTC. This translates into CASMKGAGYNEQFF. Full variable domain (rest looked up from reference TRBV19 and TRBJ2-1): DGGITQSPKYLFRKEGQNVTLSCEQNLNHDAMYWYRQDPGQGLRLIYYSQIVNDFQKGDIAEGYSVSREKKESFPLTVTSAQKNPTAFYLCASMKGAGYNEQFFGPGTRLTVL.

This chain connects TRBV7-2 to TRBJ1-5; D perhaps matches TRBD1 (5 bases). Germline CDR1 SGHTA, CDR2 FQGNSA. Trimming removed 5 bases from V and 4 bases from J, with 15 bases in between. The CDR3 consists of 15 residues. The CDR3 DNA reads TGTGCCAGCAGCCCCGGTGGGGGACTGAATCAGCCCCAGCATTTT. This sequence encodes CASSPGGGLNQPQHF.

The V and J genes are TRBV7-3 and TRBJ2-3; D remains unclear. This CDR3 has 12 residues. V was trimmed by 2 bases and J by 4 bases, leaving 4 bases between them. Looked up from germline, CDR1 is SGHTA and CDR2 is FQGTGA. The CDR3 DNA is TGTGCCAGCAGCTTATCGGCAGATACGCAGTATTTT. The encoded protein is CASSLSADTQYF.

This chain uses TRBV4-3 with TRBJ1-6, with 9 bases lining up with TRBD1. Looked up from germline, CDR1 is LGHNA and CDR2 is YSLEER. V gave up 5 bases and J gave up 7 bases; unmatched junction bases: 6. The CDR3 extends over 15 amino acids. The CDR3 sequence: CASSTSGTGNSPLHF. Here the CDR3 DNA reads TGCGCCAGCAGCACCTCCGGGACAGGGAATTCACCCCTCCACTTT.

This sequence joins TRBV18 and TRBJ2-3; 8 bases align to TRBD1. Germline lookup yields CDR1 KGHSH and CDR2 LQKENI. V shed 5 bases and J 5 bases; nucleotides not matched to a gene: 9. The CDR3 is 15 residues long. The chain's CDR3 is CASSDQGADRDTQYF. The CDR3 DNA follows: TGTGCCAGCTCAGATCAGGGGGCGGATCGAGATACGCAGTATTTT. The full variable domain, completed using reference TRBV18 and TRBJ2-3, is NAGVMQNPRHLVRRRGQEARLRCSPMKGHSHVYWYRQLPEEGLKFMVYLQKENIIDESGMPKERFSAEFPKEGPSILRIQQVVRGDSAAYFCASSDQGADRDTQYFGPGTRLTVL.

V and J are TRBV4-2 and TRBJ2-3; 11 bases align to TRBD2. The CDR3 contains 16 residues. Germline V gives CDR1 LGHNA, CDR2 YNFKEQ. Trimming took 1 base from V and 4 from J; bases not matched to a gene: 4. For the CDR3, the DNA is TGTGCCAGCAGCCAAGTTAATAGCGGGGGGGCAGATACGCAGTATTTT. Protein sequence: CASSQVNSGGADTQYF.

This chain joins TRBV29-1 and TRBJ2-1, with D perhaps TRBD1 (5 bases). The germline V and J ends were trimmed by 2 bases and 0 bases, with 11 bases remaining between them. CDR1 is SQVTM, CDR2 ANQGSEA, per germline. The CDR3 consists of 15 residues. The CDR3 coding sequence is TGCAGCGTTGAATCCCAGGGAAGCTCCTACAATGAGCAGTTCTTC. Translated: CSVESQGSSYNEQFF.

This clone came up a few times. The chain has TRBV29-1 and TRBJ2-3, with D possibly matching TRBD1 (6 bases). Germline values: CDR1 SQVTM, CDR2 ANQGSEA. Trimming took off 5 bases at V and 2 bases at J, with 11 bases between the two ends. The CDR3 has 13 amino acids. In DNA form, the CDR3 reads TGCAGCGTTCTTAGACAGGTCACAGATACGCAGTATTTT. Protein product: CSVLRQVTDTQYF.

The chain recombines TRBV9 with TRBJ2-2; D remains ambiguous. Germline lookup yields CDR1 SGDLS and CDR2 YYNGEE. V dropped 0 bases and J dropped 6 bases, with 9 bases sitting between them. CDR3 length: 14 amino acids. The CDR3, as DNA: TGTGCCAGCAGCGTAGGACTCGAGGCCGGGGAGCTGTTTTTT. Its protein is CASSVGLEAGELFF.

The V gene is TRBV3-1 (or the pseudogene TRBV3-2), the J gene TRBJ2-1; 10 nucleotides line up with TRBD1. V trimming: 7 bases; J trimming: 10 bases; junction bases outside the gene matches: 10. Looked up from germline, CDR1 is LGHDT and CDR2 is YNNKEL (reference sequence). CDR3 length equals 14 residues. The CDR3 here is CASKGQGSPSEQFF. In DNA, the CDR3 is TGTGCCAGCAAGGGACAGGGGTCCCCCAGCGAGCAGTTCTTC.

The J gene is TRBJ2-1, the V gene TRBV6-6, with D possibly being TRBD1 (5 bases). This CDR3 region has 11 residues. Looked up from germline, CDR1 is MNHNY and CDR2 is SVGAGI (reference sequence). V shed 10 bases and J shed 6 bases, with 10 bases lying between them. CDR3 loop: CAIGAFNEQFF. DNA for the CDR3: TGTGCCATTGGGGCCTTCAATGAGCAGTTCTTC.

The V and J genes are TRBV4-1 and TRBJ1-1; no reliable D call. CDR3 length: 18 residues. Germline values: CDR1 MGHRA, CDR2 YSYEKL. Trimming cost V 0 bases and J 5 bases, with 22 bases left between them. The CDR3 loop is CASSQDFVSWVGRTEAFF. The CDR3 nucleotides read TGCGCCAGCAGCCAAGATTTCGTGAGCTGGGTAGGGAGGACTGAAGCTTTCTTT.

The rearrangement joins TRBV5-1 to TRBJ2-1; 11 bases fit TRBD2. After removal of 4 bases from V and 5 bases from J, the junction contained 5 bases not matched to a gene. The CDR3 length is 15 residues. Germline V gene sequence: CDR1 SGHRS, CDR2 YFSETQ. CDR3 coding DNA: TGCGCCAGCAGCCCTAGCGGGAGGACTCACAATGAGCAGTTCTTC. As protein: CASSPSGRTHNEQFF.

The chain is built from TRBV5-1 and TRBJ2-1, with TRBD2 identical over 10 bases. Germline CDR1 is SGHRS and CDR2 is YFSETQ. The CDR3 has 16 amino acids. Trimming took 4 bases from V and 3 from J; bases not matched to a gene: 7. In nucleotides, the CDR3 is TGCGCCAGCAGCCCAATAGCGGGGGGAAACTACAATGAGCAGTTCTTC. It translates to CASSPIAGGNYNEQFF.